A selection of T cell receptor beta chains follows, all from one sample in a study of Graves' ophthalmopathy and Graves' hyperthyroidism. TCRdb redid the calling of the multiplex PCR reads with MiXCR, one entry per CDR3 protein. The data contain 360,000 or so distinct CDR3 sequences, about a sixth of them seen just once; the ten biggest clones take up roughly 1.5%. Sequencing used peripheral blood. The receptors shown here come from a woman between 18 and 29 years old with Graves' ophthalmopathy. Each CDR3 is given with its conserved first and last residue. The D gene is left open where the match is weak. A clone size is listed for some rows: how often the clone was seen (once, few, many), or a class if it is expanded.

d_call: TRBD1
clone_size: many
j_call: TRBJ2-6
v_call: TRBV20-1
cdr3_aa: CSARSTGSPGANVLTF
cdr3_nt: TGCAGTGCTCGATCGACAGGGTCACCCGGGGCCAACGTCCTGACTTTC

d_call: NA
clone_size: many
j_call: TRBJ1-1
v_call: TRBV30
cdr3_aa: CAWSVQGRDAEAFF
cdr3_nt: TGTGCCTGGAGTGTTCAGGGTCGTGACGCTGAAGCTTTCTTT

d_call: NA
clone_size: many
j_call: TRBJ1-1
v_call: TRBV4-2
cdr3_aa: CASSQDKQGPTEAFF
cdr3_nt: TGTGCCAGCAGCCAAGATAAGCAGGGGCCGACTGAAGCTTTCTTT

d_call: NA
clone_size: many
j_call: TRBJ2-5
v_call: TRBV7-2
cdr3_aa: CASSFVRTRETQYF
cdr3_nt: TGTGCCAGCAGCTTCGTCCGCACTCGAGAGACCCAGTACTTC

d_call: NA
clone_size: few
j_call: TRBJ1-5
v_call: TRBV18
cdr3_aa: CASSPDQRGGSNQPQHF
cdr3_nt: TGTGCCAGCTCACCCGACCAAAGGGGAGGGAGCAATCAGCCCCAGCATTTT

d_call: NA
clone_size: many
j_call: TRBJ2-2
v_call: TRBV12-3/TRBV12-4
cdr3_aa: CASSSGKEIGTGELFF
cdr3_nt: TGTGCCAGCAGTTCCGGGAAAGAGATTGGGACCGGGGAGCTGTTTTTT

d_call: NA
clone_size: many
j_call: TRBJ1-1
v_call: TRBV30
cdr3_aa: CTWGRNTEAFF
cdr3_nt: TGTACCTGGGGCAGAAACACTGAAGCTTTCTTT

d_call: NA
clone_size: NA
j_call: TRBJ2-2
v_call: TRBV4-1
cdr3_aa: CASSQTPGANTGELFF
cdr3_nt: TGCGCCAGCAGCCAAACTCCCGGGGCCAACACCGGGGAGCTGTTTTTT

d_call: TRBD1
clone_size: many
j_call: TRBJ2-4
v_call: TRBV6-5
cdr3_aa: CASSTTGGTKNIQYF
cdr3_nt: TGTGCCAGCAGTACGACAGGGGGAACCAAAAACATTCAGTACTTC

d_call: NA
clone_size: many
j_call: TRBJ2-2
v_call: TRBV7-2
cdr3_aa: CASSSRARQNGELFF
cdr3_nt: TGTGCCAGCAGCTCCAGAGCTCGCCAGAACGGGGAGCTGTTTTTT

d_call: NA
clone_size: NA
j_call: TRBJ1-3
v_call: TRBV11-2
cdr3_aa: CASSLKTGYSGNTIYF
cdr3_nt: TGTGCCAGCAGCTTAAAAACAGGGTACTCTGGAAACACCATATATTTT

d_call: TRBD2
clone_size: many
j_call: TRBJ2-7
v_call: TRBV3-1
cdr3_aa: CASSQDYAGGPRDEQYF
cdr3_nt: TGTGCCAGCAGCCAAGATTACGCGGGAGGGCCTAGAGACGAGCAGTACTTC

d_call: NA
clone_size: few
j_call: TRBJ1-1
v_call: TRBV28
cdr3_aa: CASSPPRTANTEAFF
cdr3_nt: TGTGCCAGCAGTCCCCCCCGAACCGCGAACACTGAAGCTTTCTTT

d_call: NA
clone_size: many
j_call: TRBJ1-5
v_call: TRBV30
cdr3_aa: CAWSVRSRGQPQHF
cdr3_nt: TGTGCCTGGAGTGTACGTAGCAGAGGCCAGCCCCAGCATTTT

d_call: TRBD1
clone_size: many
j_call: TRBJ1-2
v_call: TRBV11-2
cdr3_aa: CASSARTGGGVYGYTF
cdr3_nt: TGTGCCAGCAGCGCCCGGACAGGGGGCGGGGTCTATGGCTACACCTTC

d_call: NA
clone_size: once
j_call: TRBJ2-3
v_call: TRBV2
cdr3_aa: CASTPEGDTQYF
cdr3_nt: TGTGCCAGCACCCCGGAGGGAGATACGCAGTATTTT

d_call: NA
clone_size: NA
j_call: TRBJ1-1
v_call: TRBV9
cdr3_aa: CASSVVEVPGTEAFF
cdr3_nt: TGTGCCAGCAGCGTAGTAGAGGTTCCGGGGACTGAAGCTTTCTTT

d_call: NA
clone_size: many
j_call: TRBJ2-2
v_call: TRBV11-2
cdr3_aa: CASSRTARRELFF
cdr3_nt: TGTGCCAGCAGTCGGACTGCAAGGAGGGAGCTGTTTTTT

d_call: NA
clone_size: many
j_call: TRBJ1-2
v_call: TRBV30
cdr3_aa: CACRDFYGYTF
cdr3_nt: TGTGCCTGCAGGGATTTTTATGGCTACACCTTC

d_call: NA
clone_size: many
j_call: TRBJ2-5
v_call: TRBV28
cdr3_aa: CASSSGTLGWATQYF
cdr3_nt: TGTGCCAGCAGTTCCGGGACTCTCGGATGGGCGACCCAGTACTTC

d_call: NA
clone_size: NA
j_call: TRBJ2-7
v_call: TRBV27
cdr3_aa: CASSLLGTGRNYEQYF
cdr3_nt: TGTGCCAGCAGTTTATTAGGAACAGGGCGAAACTACGAGCAGTACTTC

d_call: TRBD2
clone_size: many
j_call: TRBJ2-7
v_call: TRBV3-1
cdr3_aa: CASRRTSADEQYF
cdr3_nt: TGTGCCAGCAGAAGGACTAGCGCGGACGAGCAGTACTTC

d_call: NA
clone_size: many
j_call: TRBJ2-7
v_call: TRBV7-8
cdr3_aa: CASSLARVEQYF
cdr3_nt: TGTGCCAGCAGCTTAGCCCGGGTCGAGCAGTACTTC

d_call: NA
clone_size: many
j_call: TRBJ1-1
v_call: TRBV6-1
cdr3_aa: CASSDMGAGNTEAFF
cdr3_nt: TGTGCCAGCAGCGACATGGGGGCTGGGAACACTGAAGCTTTCTTT

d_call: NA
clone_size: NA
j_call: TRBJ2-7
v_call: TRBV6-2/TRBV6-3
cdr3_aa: CASSYDSYYEQYF
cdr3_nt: TGTGCCAGCAGTTACGACAGTTACTACGAGCAGTACTTC

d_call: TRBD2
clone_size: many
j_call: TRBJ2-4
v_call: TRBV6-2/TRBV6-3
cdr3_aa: CASSTIGTSGPMGAKNIQYF
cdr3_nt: TGTGCCAGCAGTACCATCGGGACTAGCGGGCCCATGGGAGCCAAAAACATTCAGTACTTC

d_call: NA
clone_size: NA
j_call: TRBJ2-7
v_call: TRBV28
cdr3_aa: CASSLGQPGGQYF
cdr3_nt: TGTGCCAGCAGCCTAGGGCAGCCGGGCGGGCAGTACTTC

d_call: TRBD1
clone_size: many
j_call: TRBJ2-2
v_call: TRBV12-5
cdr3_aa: CASGLGDRGSTGELFF
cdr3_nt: TGTGCTAGTGGTTTGGGCGACAGGGGGAGCACCGGGGAGCTGTTTTTT